The TCR beta chain described here comes from a study of blood T cell repertoires in COVID-19. The overall study: Donors in the United States, Italy and Spain gave samples during acute or convalescent COVID-19. The cDNA or gDNA used as material had been derived from T cells, B-cell-depleted T cells, or PBMCs.

The assay was immunoSEQ multiplex PCR, and TCRdb's table has in-frame clones only and misses some. This table holds approximately 71,000 clones, around 83% found once. Germline loops: CDR1 KGHSH, CDR2 LQKENI. Between the trimmed V and J ends, which lost 3 bases and 7 bases, there was a span of 15 bases. The CDR3 extends over 15 amino acids. The chain recombines TRBV18 with TRBJ1-4; no clear D. The receptor comes from a man aged 50 to 60 with acute or convalescent COVID-19. Material for sequencing was peripheral blood. CDR3 protein: CASSPGRNMGEKLFF. In DNA form, the CDR3 reads TGTGCCAGCTCACCGGGGAGGAATATGGGTGAAAAACTGTTTTTT. Full variable domain (remainder filled in from reference TRBV18 and TRBJ1-4): NAGVMQNPRHLVRRRGQEARLRCSPMKGHSHVYWYRQLPEEGLKFMVYLQKENIIDESGMPKERFSAEFPKEGPSILRIQQVVRGDSAAYFCASSPGRNMGEKLFFGSGTQLSVL.